This TCR beta chain was sequenced in a study of cytomegalovirus exposure and HLA in healthy donors. Findings of the study overall: It was reported that TCR beta sequences correctly inferred the HLA-A and HLA-B alleles for most subjects. A link between a missense DCLRE1C variant and TCR beta V- and J-gene trimming emerged from a later analysis. Under in vitro conditions, a few CMV-associated chains were confirmed as specific for CMV antigens.

V was trimmed by 8 bases and J by 6 bases, leaving 25 bases between them. This CDR3 is built from 16 residues. Comments on this clone: The antigen is unknown.

PCR was performed using 60 Vbeta and 13 Jbeta primers. Libraries were prepared by immunoSEQ multiplex PCR; TCRdb keeps only in-frame clonotypes and omits some of them. The table includes roughly 150,000 clones, around two thirds detected once. The sample comprised PBMCs. This sequence originates from a man younger than 45 in good health and CMV-seropositive. The chain is built from TRBV23-1 and TRBJ1-2; the D gene is possibly TRBD1 (5 bases). TRBV23-1 is marked as an open reading frame, function uncertain. For the CDR3, the DNA is TGCGCCAGCGATACCGTACAATCAGCCACCAGGGATGGCTACACCTTC. Its protein product is CASDTVQSATRDGYTF.